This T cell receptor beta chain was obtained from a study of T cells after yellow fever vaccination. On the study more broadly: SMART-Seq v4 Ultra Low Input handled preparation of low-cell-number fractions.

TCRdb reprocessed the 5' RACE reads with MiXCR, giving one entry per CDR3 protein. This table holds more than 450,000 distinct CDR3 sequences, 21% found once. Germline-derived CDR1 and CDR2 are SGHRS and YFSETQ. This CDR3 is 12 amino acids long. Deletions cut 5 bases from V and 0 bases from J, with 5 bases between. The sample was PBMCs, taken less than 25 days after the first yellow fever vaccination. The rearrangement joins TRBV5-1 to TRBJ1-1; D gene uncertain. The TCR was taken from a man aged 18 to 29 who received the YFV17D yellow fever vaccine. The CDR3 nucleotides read TGCGCCAGCAGGCAGCTGAACACTGAAGCTTTCTTT. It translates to CASRQLNTEAFF.